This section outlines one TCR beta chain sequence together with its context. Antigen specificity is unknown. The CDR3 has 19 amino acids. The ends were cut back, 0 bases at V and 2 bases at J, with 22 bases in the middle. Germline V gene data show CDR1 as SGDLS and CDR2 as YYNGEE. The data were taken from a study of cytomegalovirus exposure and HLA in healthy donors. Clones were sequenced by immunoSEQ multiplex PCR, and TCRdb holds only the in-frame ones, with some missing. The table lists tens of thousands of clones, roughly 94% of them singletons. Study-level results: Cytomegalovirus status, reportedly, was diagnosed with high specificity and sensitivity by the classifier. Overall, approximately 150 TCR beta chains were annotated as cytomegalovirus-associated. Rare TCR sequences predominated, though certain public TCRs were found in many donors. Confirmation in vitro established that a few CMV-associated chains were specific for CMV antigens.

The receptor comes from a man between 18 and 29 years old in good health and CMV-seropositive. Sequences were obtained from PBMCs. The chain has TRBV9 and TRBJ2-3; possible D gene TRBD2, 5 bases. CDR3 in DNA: TGTGCCAGCAGCGTAGACCCTGGAGGAGGAGGAGCACACACAGATACGCAGTATTTT. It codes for CASSVDPGGGGAHTDTQYF.